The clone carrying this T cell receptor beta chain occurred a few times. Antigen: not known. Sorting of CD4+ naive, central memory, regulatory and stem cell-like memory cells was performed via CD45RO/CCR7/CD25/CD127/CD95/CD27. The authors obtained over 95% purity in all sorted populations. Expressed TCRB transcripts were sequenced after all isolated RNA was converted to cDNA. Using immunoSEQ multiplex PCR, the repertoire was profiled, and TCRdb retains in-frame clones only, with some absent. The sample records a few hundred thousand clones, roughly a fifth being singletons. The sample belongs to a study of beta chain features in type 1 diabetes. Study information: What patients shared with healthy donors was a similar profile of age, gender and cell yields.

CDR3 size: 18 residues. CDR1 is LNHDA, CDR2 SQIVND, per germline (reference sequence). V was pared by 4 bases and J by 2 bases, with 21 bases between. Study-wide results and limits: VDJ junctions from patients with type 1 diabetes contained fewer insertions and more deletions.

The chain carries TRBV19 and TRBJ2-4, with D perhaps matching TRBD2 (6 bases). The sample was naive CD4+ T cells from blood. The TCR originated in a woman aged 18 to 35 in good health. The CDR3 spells CASSSGVLGSATKNIQYF. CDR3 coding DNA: TGTGCCAGTAGTAGCGGGGTGCTCGGTAGTGCGACCAAAAACATTCAGTACTTC.